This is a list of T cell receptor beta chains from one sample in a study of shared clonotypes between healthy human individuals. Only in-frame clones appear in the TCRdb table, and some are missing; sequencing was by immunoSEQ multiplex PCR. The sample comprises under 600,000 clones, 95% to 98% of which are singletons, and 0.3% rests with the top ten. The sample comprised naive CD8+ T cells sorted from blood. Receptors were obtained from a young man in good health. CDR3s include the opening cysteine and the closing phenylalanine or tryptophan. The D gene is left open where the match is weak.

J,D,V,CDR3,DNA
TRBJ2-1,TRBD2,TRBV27,CASSFRGSGGRYNEQFF,TGTGCCAGCAGTTTTCGTGGGTCTGGCGGGAGATACAATGAGCAGTTCTTC
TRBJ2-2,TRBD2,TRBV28,CASRTSGSGTGELFF,TGTGCCAGCAGGACTAGCGGGAGCGGGACCGGGGAGCTGTTTTTT
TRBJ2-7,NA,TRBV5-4,CASSFAAELGYEQYF,TGTGCCAGCAGCTTTGCTGCCGAGCTCGGCTACGAGCAGTACTTC
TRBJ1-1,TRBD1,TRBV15,CATSDRVNTEAFF,TGTGCCACCAGCGACAGGGTGAACACTGAAGCTTTCTTT
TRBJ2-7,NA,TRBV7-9,CASSLTTQVYEQYF,TGTGCCAGCAGCTTAACGACACAGGTCTACGAGCAGTACTTC
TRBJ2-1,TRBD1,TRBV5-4,CASSLQQGRSYNEQFF,TGTGCCAGCAGCCTCCAACAGGGGAGATCCTACAATGAGCAGTTCTTC
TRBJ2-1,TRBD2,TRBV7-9,CASSSRTSGYNEQFF,TGTGCCAGCAGCTCCCGGACTAGCGGTTACAATGAGCAGTTCTTC
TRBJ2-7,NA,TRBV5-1,CASSMMTLDSYEQYF,TGCGCCAGCAGCATGATGACCTTGGACTCCTACGAGCAGTACTTC
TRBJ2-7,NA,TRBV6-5,CASSYVAGTTYEQYF,TGTGCCAGCAGTTACGTGGCGGGGACCACCTACGAGCAGTACTTC
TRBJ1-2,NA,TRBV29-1,CSVGDTYYGYTF,TGCAGCGTTGGGGACACGTACTATGGCTACACCTTC
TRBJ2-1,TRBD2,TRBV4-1,CASSHRLAGAYNEQFF,TGCGCCAGCAGCCACCGACTAGCGGGAGCGTACAATGAGCAGTTCTTC
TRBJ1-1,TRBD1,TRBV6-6,CASSYTGGLAEAFF,TGTGCCAGCAGTTACACAGGGGGCTTGGCTGAAGCTTTCTTT
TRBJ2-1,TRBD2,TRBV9,CASSVVGGLRSSGYNEQFF,TGTGCCAGCAGCGTAGTTGGGGGACTACGGTCTAGCGGATACAATGAGCAGTTCTTC
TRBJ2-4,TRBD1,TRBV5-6,CASTTGGWDIQYF,TGTGCCAGCACTACAGGGGGTTGGGACATTCAGTACTTC
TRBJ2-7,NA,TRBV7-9,CASSSTGSSYEQYF,TGTGCCAGCAGCTCCACAGGGAGCTCCTACGAGCAGTACTTC
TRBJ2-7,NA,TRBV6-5,CASSYSSRYPEQYF,TGTGCCAGCAGTTACTCGAGTCGCTACCCGGAGCAGTACTTC
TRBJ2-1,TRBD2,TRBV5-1,CASSPPLADSYNEQFF,TGCGCCAGCAGCCCTCCACTAGCGGACTCCTACAATGAGCAGTTCTTC
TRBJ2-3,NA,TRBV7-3,CASSLMAAGPLTDTQYF,TGTGCCAGCAGCTTAATGGCTGCGGGACCTTTAACAGATACGCAGTATTTT
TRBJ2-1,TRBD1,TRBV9,CASSPTGAGNEQFF,TGTGCCAGCAGCCCGACAGGGGCGGGAAATGAGCAGTTCTTC
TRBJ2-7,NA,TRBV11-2,CASSGWEKGTYEQYF,TGTGCCAGCAGTGGTTGGGAAAAGGGGACCTACGAGCAGTACTTC